This T cell receptor (beta chain) stems from a study of control samples from healthy donors and cancer patients. TCRdb keeps only in-frame clones here, not all; method: immunoSEQ multiplex PCR. The repertoire holds 150,000 to 200,000 clones, almost 90% seen once, with over 1.5% in the top ten. The CDR3 is 15 residues long. CDR1 is SGHKS, CDR2 YYEKEE, per germline (reference sequence). Deletions cut 4 bases from V and 2 bases from J, with 15 bases between. Material for sequencing was blood. The chain combines TRBV5-5 with TRBJ1-2; tentatively, D is TRBD1 (6 bases). The origin of this receptor is a man in his late teens or twenties in good health. CDR3 coding DNA: TGTGCCAGCAGCCATAGCGTGACAGGAAACTATGGCTACACCTTC. Translating gives CASSHSVTGNYGYTF.